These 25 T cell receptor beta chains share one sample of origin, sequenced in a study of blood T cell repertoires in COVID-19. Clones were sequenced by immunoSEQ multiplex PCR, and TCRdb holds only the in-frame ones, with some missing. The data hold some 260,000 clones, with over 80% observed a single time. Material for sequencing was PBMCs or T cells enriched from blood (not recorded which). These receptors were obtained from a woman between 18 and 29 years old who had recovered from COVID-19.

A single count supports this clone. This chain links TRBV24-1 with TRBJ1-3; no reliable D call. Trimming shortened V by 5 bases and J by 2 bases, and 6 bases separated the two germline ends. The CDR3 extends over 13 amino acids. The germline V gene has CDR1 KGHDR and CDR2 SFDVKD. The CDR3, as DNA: TGTGCCACCAGTGCCCCCGCTGGAAACACCATATATTTT. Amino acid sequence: CATSAPAGNTIYF.

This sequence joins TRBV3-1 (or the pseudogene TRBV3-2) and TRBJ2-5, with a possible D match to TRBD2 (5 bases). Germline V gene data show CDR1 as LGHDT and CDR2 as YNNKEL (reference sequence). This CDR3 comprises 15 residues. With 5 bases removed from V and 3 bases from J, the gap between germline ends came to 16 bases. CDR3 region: CASSNLARSEETQYF. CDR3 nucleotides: TGTGCCAGCAGCAACCTAGCAAGGAGCGAAGAGACCCAGTACTTC.

The CDR3 DNA reads as TGCGCCAGCACGGACCTTGGGGGCCGAGCTAATGGCTACACCTTC. Translating gives CASTDLGGRANGYTF. The chain recombines TRBV5-1 with TRBJ1-2, with D maybe TRBD1 (6 bases). Trimming took off 6 bases at V and 6 bases at J, with 21 bases between the two ends. Per germline, CDR1 SGHRS and CDR2 YFSETQ. CDR3 length: 15 amino acids.

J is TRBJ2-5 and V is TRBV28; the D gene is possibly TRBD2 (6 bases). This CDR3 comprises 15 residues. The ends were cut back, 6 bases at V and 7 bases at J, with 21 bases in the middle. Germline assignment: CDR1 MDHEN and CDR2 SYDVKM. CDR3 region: CASSPGLGRPRTQYF. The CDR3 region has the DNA TGTGCCAGCAGCCCTGGGCTAGGGAGGCCTCGGACCCAGTACTTC. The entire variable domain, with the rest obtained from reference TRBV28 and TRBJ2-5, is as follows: DVKVTQSSRYLVKRTGEKVFLECVQDMDHENMFWYRQDPGLGLRLIYFSYDVKMKEKGDIPEGYSVSREKKERFSLILESASTNQTSMYLCASSPGLGRPRTQYFGPGTRLLVL.

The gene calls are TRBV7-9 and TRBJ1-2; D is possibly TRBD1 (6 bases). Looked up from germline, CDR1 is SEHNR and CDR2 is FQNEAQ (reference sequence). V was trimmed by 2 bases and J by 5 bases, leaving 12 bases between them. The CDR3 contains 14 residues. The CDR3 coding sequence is TGTGCCAGCAGCTTACAAGGGACACAATATGGCTACACCTTC. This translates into CASSLQGTQYGYTF.

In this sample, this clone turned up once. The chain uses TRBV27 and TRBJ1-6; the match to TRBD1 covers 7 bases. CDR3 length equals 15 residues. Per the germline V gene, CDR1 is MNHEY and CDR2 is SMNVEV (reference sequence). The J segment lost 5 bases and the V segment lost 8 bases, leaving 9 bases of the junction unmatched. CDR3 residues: CASLHLGTDNSPLHF. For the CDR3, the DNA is TGTGCCAGCCTCCACCTCGGGACAGATAATTCACCCCTCCACTTT.

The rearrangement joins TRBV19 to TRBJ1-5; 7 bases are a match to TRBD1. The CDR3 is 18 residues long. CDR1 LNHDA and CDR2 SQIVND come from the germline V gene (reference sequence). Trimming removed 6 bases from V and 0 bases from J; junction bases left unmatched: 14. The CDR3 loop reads CASRRRGVGVYSNQPQHF. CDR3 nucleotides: TGTGCCAGTAGGCGCAGGGGGGTCGGGGTATATAGCAATCAGCCCCAGCATTTT.

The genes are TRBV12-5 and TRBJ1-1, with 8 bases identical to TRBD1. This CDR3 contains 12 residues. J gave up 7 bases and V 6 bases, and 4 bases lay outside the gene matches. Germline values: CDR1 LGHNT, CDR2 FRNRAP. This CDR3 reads CASGYGQGEAFF. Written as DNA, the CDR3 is TGTGCTAGTGGATACGGACAGGGTGAAGCTTTCTTT.

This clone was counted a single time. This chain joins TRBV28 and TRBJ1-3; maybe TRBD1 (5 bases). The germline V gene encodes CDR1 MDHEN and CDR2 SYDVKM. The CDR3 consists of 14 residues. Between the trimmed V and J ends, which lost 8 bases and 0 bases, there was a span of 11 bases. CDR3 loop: CASSRQISGNTIYF. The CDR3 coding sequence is TGTGCCAGCTCACGACAGATCTCTGGAAACACCATATATTTT.

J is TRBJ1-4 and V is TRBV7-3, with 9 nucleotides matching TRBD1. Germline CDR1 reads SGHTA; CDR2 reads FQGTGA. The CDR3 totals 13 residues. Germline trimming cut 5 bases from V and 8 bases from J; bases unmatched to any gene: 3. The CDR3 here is CASSPTGGEKLFF. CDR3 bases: TGTGCCAGCAGCCCGACAGGGGGGGAAAAACTGTTTTTT.

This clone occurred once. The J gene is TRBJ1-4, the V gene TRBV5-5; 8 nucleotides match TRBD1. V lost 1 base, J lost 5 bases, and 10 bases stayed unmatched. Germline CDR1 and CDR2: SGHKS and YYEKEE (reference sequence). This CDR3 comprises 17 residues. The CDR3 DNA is TGTGCCAGCAGCTTGTATTGGGCACGACAGGGGAATGAAAAACTGTTTTTT. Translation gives CASSLYWARQGNEKLFF.

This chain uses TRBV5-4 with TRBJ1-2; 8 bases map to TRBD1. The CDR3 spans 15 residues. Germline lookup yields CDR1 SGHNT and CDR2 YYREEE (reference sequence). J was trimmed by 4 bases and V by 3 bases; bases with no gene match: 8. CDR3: CASSSRTGSGYGYTF. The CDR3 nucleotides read TGTGCCAGCAGCTCCCGGACAGGGAGCGGCTATGGCTACACCTTC.

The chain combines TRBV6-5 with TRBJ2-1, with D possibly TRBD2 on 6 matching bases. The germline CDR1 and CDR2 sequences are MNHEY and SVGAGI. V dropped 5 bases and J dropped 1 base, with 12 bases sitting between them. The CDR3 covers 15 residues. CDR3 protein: CASSRAGRSYNEQFF. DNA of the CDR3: TGTGCCAGCAGTCGGGCGGGGAGATCCTACAATGAGCAGTTCTTC.

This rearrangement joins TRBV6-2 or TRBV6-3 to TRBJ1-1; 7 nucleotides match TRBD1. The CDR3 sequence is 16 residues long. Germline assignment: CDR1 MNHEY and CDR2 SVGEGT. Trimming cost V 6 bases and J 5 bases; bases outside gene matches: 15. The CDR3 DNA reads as TGTGCCAGCAGCTCCCCGTTAGGGGGCGCGGAGACTGAAGCTTTCTTT. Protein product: CASSSPLGGAETEAFF.

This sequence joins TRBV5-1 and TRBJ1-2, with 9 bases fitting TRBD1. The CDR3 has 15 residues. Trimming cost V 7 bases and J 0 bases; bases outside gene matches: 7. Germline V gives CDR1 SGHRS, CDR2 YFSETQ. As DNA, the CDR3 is TGCGCCAGCCGGGACAGGGTGGAGGCTAACTATGGCTACACCTTC. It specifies CASRDRVEANYGYTF.

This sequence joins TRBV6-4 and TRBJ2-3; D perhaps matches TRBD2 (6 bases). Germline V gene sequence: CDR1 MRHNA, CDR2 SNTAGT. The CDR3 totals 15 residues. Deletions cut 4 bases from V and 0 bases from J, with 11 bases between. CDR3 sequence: CASSASSGSTDTQYF. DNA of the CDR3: TGTGCCAGCAGTGCGTCGAGCGGGAGCACAGATACGCAGTATTTT.

Written as DNA, the CDR3 is TGTGCCAGCAGTCCCCTTCCCGGGACAGCCTACACTGAAGCTTTCTTT. Amino acid sequence: CASSPLPGTAYTEAFF. The chain joins TRBV27 to TRBJ1-1, with 7 bases that match TRBD1. The CDR3 spans 16 residues. Germline-derived CDR1 and CDR2 are MNHEY and SMNVEV (reference sequence). V dropped 5 bases and J dropped 3; count of bases not matched to a gene: 12.

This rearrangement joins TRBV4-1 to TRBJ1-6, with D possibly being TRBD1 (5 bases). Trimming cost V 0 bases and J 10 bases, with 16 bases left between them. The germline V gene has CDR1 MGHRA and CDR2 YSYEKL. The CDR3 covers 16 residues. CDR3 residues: CASSQDSPQGLSPLHF. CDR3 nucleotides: TGCGCCAGCAGCCAAGATTCCCCCCAGGGTCTGTCACCCCTCCACTTT.

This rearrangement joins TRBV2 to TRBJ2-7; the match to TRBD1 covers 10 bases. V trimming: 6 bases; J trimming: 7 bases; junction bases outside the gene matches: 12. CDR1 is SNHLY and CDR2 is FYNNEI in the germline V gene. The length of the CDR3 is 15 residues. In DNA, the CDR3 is TGTGCCAGCAGGGGAAGGGGACAGGGGACGCGGGAGCAGTACTTC. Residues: CASRGRGQGTREQYF.

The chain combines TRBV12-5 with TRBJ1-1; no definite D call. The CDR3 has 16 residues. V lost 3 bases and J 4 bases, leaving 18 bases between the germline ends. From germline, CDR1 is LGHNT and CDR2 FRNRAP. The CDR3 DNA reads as TGTGCTAGTGGTTTAGAGGTCCTCGGGTTTGGCACTGAAGCTTTCTTT. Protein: CASGLEVLGFGTEAFF.

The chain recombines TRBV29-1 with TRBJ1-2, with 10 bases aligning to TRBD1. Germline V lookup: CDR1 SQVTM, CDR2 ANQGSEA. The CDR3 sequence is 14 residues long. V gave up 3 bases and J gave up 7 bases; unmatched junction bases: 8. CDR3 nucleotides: TGCAGCGTTGAGGGACAGGGGACTTTTTTTGGCTACACCTTC. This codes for CSVEGQGTFFGYTF.

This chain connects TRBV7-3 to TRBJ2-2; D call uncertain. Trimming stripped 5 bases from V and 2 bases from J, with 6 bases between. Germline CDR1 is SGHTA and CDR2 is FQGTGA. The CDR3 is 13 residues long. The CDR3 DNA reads TGTGCCAGCAGCGCGGTAAACACCGGGGAGCTGTTTTTT. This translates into CASSAVNTGELFF.

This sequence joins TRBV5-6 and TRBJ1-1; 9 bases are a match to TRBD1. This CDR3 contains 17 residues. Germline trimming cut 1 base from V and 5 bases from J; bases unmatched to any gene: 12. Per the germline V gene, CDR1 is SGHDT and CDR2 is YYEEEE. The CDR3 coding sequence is TGTGCCAGCAGCTTGTGGACGGGACAGGGTTTTAGGACTGAAGCTTTCTTT. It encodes CASSLWTGQGFRTEAFF. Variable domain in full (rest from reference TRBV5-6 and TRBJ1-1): DAGVTQSPTHLIKTRGQQVTLRCSPKSGHDTVSWYQQALGQGPQFIFQYYEEEERQRGNFPDRFSGHQFPNYSSELNVNALLLGDSALYLCASSLWTGQGFRTEAFFGQGTRLTVV.

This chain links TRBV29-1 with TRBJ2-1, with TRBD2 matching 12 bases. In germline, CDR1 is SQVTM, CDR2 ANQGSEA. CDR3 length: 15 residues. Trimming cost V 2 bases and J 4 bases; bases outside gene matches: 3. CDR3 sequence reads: CSVEIGTSGYNEQFF. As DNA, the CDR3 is TGCAGCGTTGAAATCGGGACTAGCGGGTACAATGAGCAGTTCTTC.

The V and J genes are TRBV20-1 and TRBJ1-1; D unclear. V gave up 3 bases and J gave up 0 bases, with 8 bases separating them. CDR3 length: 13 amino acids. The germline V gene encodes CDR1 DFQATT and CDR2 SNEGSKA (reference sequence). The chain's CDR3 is CSASPSLNTEAFF. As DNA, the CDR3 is TGCAGTGCTAGTCCCAGTTTGAACACTGAAGCTTTCTTT.